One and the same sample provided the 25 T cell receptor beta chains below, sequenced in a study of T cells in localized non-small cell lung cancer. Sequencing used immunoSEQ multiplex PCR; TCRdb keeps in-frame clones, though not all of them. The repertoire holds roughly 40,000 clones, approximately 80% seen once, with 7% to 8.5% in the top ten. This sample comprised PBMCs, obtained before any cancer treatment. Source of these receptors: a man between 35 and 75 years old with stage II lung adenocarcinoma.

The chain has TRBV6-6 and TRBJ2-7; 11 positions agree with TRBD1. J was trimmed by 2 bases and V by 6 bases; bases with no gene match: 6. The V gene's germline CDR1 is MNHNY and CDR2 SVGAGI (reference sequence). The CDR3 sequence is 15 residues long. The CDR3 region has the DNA TGTGCCAGCAGGGCCGGGACAGGGGGAACCTACGAGCAGTACTTC. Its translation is CASRAGTGGTYEQYF.

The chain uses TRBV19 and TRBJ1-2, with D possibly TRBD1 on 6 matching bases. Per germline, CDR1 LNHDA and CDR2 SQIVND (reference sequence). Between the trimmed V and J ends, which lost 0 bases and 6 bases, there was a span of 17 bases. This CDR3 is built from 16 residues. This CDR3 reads CASSIDPLTGDNGYTF. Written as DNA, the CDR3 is TGTGCCAGTAGTATAGATCCCCTGACAGGTGATAATGGCTACACCTTC.

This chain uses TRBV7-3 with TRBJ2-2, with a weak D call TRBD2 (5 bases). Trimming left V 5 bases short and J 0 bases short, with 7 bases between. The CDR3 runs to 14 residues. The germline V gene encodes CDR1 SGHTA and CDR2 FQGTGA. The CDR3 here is CASSTDSNTGELFF. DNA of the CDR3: TGTGCCAGCAGCACGGACTCGAACACCGGGGAGCTGTTTTTT.

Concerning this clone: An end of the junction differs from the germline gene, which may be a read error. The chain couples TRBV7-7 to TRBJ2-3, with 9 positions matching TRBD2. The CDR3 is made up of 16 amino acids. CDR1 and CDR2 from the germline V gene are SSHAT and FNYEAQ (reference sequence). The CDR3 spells CASSLASSGDTDTQYF. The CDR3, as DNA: TGTGCTAGCAGCTTAGCCTCTAGCGGGGACACAGATACGCAGTATTTT.

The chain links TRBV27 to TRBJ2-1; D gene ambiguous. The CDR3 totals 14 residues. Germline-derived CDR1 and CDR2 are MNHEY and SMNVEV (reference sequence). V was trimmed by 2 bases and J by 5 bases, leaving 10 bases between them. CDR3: CASSLLPVHNEQFF. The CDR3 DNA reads TGTGCCAGCAGTTTACTACCGGTCCACAATGAGCAGTTCTTC.

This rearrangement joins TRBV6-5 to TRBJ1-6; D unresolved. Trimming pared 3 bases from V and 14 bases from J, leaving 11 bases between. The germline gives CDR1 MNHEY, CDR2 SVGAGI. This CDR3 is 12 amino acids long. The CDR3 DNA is TGTGCCAGCAGTTATTCGGGTGGGGCCCTCCACTTT. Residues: CASSYSGGALHF.

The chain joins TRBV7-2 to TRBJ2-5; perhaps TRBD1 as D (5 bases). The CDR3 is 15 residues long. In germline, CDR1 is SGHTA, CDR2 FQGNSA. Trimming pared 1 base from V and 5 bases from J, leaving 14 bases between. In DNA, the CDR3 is TGTGCCAGCAGCTTAGTAGGGGCAGGCGTGGAGACCCAGTACTTC. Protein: CASSLVGAGVETQYF.

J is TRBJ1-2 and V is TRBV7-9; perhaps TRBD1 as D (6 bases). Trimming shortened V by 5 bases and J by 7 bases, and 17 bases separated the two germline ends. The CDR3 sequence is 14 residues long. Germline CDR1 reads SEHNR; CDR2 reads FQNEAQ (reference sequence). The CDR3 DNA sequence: TGTGCCAGCAGCCAAGGACAGTCGCTGGCTGGCTACACCTTC. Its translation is CASSQGQSLAGYTF.

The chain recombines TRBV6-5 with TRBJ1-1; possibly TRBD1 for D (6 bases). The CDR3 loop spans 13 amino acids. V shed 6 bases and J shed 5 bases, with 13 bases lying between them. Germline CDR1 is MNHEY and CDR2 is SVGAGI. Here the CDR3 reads CASRGSGQTEAFF. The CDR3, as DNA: TGTGCCAGCAGAGGAAGTGGACAGACTGAAGCTTTCTTT.

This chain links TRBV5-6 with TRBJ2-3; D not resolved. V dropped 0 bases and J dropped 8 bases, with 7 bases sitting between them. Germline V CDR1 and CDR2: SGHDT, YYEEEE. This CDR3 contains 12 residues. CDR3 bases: TGTGCCAGCAGCTTGGCGACAAGTACGCAGTATTTT. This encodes CASSLATSTQYF.

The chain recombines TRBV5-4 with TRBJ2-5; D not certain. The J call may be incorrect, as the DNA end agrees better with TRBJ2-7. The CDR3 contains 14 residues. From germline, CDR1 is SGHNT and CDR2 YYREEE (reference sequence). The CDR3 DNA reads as TGTGCCAGCAGCTTAGATACACTTCCCTACGAGCAGTACTTC. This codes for CASSLDTLPYEQYF.

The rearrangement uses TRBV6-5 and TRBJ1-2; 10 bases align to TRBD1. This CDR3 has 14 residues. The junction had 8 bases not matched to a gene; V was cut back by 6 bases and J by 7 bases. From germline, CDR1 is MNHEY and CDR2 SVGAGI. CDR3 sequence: CASRPGQGLGGYTF. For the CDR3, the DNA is TGTGCCAGCAGGCCGGGACAGGGGCTTGGTGGCTACACCTTC.

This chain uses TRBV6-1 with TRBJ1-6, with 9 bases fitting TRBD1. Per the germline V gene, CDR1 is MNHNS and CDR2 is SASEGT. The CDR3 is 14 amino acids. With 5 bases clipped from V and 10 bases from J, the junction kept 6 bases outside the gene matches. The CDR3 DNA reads TGTGCCAGCAGTTTTACAGGGGGCCAGTCACCCCTCCACTTT. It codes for CASSFTGGQSPLHF.

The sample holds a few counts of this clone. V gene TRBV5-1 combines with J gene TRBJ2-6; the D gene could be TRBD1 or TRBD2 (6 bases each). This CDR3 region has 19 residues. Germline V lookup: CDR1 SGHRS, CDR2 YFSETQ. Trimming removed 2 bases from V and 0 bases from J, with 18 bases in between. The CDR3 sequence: CASSFRTGGTNSGANVLTF. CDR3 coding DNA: TGCGCCAGCAGCTTCAGGACCGGAGGGACAAACTCTGGGGCCAACGTCCTGACTTTC.

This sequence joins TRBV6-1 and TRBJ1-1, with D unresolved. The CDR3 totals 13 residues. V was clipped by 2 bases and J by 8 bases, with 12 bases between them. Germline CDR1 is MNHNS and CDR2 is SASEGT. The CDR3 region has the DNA TGTGCCAGCAGTGAATCGATCAGGTCGGAAGCTTTCTTT. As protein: CASSESIRSEAFF.

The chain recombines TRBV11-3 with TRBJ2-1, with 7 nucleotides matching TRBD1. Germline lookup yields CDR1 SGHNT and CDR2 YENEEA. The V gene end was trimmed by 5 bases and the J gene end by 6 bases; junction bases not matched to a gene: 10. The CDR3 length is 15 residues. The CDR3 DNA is TGTGCCAGCAGCCCTTCCCCGGGACAGCCCAATGAGCAGTTCTTC. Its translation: CASSPSPGQPNEQFF.

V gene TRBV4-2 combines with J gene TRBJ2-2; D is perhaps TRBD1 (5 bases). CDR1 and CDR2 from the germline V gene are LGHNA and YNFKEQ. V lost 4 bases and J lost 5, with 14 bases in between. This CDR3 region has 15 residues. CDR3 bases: TGTGCCAGCAGCCCCAGGCAGGGTACGACCGGGGAGCTGTTTTTT. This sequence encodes CASSPRQGTTGELFF.

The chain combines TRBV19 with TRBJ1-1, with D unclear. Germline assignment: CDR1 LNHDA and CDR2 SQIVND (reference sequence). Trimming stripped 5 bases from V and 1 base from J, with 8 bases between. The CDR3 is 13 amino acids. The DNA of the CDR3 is TGTGCCAGTAGTTTTCAGGCGAACACTGAAGCTTTCTTT. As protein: CASSFQANTEAFF.

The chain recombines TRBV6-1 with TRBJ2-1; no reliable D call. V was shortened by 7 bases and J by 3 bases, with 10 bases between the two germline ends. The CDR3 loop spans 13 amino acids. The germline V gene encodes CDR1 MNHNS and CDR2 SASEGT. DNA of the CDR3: TGTGCCAGCACCCCACCAGGCTACAATGAGCAGTTCTTC. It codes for CASTPPGYNEQFF.

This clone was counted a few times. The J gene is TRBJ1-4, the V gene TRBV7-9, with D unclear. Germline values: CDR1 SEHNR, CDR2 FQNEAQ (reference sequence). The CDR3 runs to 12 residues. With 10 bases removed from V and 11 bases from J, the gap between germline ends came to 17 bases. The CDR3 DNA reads TGTGCCACCATGGGCCGGAGGGATAAACTGTTTTTT. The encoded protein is CATMGRRDKLFF.

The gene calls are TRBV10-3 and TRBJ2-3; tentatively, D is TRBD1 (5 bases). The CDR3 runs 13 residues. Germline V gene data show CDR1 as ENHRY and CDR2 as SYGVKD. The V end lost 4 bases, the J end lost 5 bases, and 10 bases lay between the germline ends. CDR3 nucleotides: TGTGCCATCAGTGTGGGGCAGGGAGATACGCAGTATTTT. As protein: CAISVGQGDTQYF.

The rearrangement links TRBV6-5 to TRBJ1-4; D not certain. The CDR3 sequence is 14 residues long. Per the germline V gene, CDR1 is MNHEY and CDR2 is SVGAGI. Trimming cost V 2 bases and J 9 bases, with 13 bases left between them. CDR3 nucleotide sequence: TGTGCCAGCAGTTACGACACGGGCCCAAAAAAACTGTTTTTT. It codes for CASSYDTGPKKLFF.

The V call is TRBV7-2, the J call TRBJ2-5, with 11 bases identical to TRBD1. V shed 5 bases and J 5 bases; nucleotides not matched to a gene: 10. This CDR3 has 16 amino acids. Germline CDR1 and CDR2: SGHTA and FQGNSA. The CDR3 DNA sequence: TGTGCCAGCAGCCAACGGACAGGGGGCGTAGGGGAGACCCAGTACTTC. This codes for CASSQRTGGVGETQYF.

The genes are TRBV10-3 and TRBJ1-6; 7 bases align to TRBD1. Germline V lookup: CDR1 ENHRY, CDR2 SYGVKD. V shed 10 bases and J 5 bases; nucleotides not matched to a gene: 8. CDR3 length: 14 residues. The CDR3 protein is CATQGIRDNSPLHF. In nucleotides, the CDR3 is TGTGCCACACAGGGGATAAGGGATAATTCACCCCTCCACTTT.

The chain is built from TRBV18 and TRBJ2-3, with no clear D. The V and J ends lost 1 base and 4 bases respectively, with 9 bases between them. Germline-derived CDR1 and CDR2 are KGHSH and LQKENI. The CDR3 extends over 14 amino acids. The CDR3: CASSPRVLPDTQYF. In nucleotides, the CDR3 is TGTGCCAGCTCACCACGGGTTTTGCCAGATACGCAGTATTTT.